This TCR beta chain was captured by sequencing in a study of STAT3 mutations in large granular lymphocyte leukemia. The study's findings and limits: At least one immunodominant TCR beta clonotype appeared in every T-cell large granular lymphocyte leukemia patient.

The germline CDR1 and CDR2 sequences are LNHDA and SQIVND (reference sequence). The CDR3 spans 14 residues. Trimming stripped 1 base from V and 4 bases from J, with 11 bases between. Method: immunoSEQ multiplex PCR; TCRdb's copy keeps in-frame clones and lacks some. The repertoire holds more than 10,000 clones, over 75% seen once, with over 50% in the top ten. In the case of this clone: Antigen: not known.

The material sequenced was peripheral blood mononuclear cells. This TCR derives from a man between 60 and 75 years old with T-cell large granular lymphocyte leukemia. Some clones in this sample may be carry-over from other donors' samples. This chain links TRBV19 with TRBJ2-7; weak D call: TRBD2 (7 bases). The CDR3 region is CASSIGRGGYEQYF. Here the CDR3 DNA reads TGTGCCAGTAGTATAGGCAGGGGAGGGTACGAGCAGTACTTC.